This TCR beta chain was recovered during a study of blood T cell repertoires in COVID-19. Cohorts were determined from participant-reported clinical history. Measured with immunoSEQ multiplex PCR; TCRdb has only the in-frame clones, and not every one. The table has under 300,000 clones, approximately 83% seen once. The CDR3 consists of 17 residues. Germline V gives CDR1 LGHNA, CDR2 YNFKEQ. The junction had 11 bases not matched to a gene; V was cut back by 2 bases and J by 7 bases. The TCR sequence derives from a man aged 45 to 65 who had recovered from COVID-19. The chain links TRBV4-2 to TRBJ2-1; 10 bases match TRBD2. The specimen sequenced was PBMCs or T cells enriched from blood (not recorded which). The CDR3 sequence is CASSQFSGRADSNEQFF. CDR3 bases: TGTGCCAGCAGCCAATTCAGCGGGAGGGCCGATAGTAATGAGCAGTTCTTC.